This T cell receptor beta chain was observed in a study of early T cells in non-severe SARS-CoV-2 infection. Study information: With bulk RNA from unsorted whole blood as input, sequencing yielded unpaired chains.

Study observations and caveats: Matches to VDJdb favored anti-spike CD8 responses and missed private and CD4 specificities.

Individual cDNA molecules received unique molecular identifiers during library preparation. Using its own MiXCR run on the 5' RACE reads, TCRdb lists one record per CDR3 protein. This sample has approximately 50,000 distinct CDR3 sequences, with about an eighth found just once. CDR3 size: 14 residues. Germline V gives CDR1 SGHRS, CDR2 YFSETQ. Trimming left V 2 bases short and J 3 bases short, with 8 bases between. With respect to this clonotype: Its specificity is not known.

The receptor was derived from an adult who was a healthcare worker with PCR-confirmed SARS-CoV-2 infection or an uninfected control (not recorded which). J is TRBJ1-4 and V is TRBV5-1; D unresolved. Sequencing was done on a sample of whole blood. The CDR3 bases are TGCGCCAGCAGCTTAGAGGGCTCTAATGAAAAACTGTTTTTT. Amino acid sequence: CASSLEGSNEKLFF.